The rows below give T cell receptor beta chains drawn from one sample of a study of blood T cell repertoires in COVID-19. Libraries were prepared by immunoSEQ multiplex PCR; TCRdb keeps only in-frame clonotypes and omits some of them. The sample comprises some 210,000 clones, approximately 91% of which are singletons, and 6.5% rests with the top ten. Sequencing was done on a sample of peripheral blood. Every receptor here comes from a man in his fifties or sixties who had recovered from COVID-19. The CDR3 runs from the conserved cysteine through the conserved F or W. The order of the fields is V gene, D gene, J gene, clone size, CDR3 protein, CDR3 DNA. The D gene is left open where the match is weak. Size is omitted from some rows. Given values are once, few, many or a class for expanded clones.

v_gene: TRBV5-6
d_gene: NA
j_gene: TRBJ1-2
abundance: many
CDR3aa: CASSSRAESLGDGYTF
CDR3nt: TGTGCCAGCAGCTCCAGGGCGGAGAGCTTGGGTGATGGCTACACCTTC

v_gene: TRBV19
d_gene: TRBD2
j_gene: TRBJ2-1
abundance: NA
CDR3aa: CASSMRRGVSYNEQFF
CDR3nt: TGTGCCAGTAGTATGAGGCGGGGGGTCTCCTACAATGAGCAGTTCTTC

v_gene: TRBV2
d_gene: NA
j_gene: TRBJ2-7
abundance: once
CDR3aa: CASSLSYEQYF
CDR3nt: TGTGCCAGCAGTCTCTCCTACGAGCAGTACTTC

v_gene: TRBV7-2
d_gene: TRBD1
j_gene: TRBJ1-4
abundance: NA
CDR3aa: CASSFDRGRDEKLFF
CDR3nt: TGTGCCAGCAGCTTTGACAGGGGGAGGGATGAAAAACTGTTTTTT

v_gene: TRBV6-5
d_gene: TRBD1
j_gene: TRBJ1-6
abundance: NA
CDR3aa: CASSYRTGQYNSPLHF
CDR3nt: TGTGCCAGCAGTTATCGGACAGGACAATATAATTCACCCCTCCACTTT

v_gene: TRBV19
d_gene: NA
j_gene: TRBJ1-5
abundance: NA
CDR3aa: CASSIAGRSNQPQHF
CDR3nt: TGTGCCAGTAGTATTGCGGGGCGCAGCAATCAGCCCCAGCATTTT

v_gene: TRBV7-3
d_gene: NA
j_gene: TRBJ2-7
abundance: few
CDR3aa: CASSLLAVGEQYF
CDR3nt: TGTGCCAGCAGCTTATTGGCAGTCGGGGAGCAGTACTTC

v_gene: TRBV19
d_gene: NA
j_gene: TRBJ2-7
abundance: NA
CDR3aa: CASSSRQPYEQYF
CDR3nt: TGTGCCAGTAGTAGTCGACAACCCTACGAGCAGTACTTC

v_gene: TRBV9
d_gene: NA
j_gene: TRBJ1-1
abundance: NA
CDR3aa: CASSVAPQGKNTEAFF
CDR3nt: TGTGCCAGCAGCGTAGCTCCTCAGGGTAAGAACACTGAAGCTTTCTTT

v_gene: TRBV11-3
d_gene: TRBD1
j_gene: TRBJ2-2
abundance: NA
CDR3aa: CASSRQGNTGELFF
CDR3nt: TGTGCCAGCAGCCGACAGGGGAACACCGGGGAGCTGTTTTTT

v_gene: TRBV5-8
d_gene: TRBD1
j_gene: TRBJ2-7
abundance: NA
CDR3aa: CASSAGQGSYEQYF
CDR3nt: TGTGCCAGCAGCGCGGGACAGGGCTCCTACGAGCAGTACTTC

v_gene: TRBV5-8
d_gene: TRBD2
j_gene: TRBJ2-3
abundance: NA
CDR3aa: CASSLAGAGADTQYF
CDR3nt: TGTGCCAGCAGTCTAGCGGGAGCGGGGGCAGATACGCAGTATTTT

v_gene: TRBV12-5
d_gene: NA
j_gene: TRBJ2-1
abundance: NA
CDR3aa: CASGPGDSGDEQFF
CDR3nt: TGTGCTAGTGGCCCCGGTGATAGCGGCGATGAGCAGTTCTTC

v_gene: TRBV18
d_gene: TRBD1
j_gene: TRBJ2-7
abundance: once
CDR3aa: CASSPVGQAYEQYF
CDR3nt: TGTGCCAGCTCACCAGTCGGACAGGCCTACGAGCAGTACTTC

v_gene: TRBV2
d_gene: TRBD2
j_gene: TRBJ2-1
abundance: NA
CDR3aa: CASSGPGTSGSGSYNEQFF
CDR3nt: TGTGCCAGCAGTGGACCCGGGACTAGCGGGTCTGGATCCTACAATGAGCAGTTCTTC

v_gene: TRBV5-6
d_gene: TRBD1
j_gene: TRBJ2-1
abundance: NA
CDR3aa: CASSDRTGAPYNEQFF
CDR3nt: TGTGCCAGCAGCGACCGGACAGGGGCCCCCTACAATGAGCAGTTCTTC

v_gene: TRBV3-1/TRBV3-2
d_gene: NA
j_gene: TRBJ2-5
abundance: NA
CDR3aa: CASSQGSRGRVDQETQYF
CDR3nt: TGTGCCAGCAGCCAAGGGTCCCGTGGCAGGGTGGACCAAGAGACCCAGTACTTC

v_gene: TRBV5-5
d_gene: NA
j_gene: TRBJ1-1
abundance: NA
CDR3aa: CASSLGGQGPEAFF
CDR3nt: TGTGCCAGCAGCTTGGGAGGGCAGGGGCCTGAAGCTTTCTTT

v_gene: TRBV9
d_gene: TRBD1
j_gene: TRBJ1-2
abundance: NA
CDR3aa: CASSARDSSNYGYTF
CDR3nt: TGTGCCAGCAGCGCCCGGGACAGCTCTAACTATGGCTACACCTTC

v_gene: TRBV18
d_gene: NA
j_gene: TRBJ2-1
abundance: NA
CDR3aa: CASSPALVNYNEQFF
CDR3nt: TGTGCCAGCTCACCTGCACTAGTAAACTACAATGAGCAGTTCTTC

v_gene: TRBV4-1
d_gene: NA
j_gene: TRBJ1-5
abundance: few
CDR3aa: CASTGERYQPQHF
CDR3nt: TGCGCCAGCACAGGTGAAAGGTATCAGCCCCAGCATTTT

v_gene: TRBV20-1
d_gene: TRBD1
j_gene: TRBJ2-7
abundance: NA
CDR3aa: CSYNRGYEQYF
CDR3nt: TGCAGTTATAACAGGGGGTACGAGCAGTACTTC